Following are 2 T cell receptor beta chains from one sample sequenced in a study of OX40 agonist ivuxolimab in advanced cancers. Generated by immunoSEQ multiplex PCR, the TCRdb table keeps only in-frame clones and is missing some. The sample holds about 77,000 clones, just over 90% seen once. Sequencing used CD4+ or CD8+ T cells sorted from blood, obtained in a trial of the OX40 agonist ivuxolimab. The receptors were sampled from an adult with an advanced solid tumor such as melanoma, head and neck, liver or kidney cancer.

The V call is TRBV12-5, the J call TRBJ2-1; no clear D gene. Germline V gene lookup returns CDR1 LGHNT and CDR2 FRNRAP. Trimming removed 1 base at V and 5 bases at J, with 6 bases between. The CDR3 contains 13 residues. CDR3 DNA sequence: TGTGCTAGTGGTTTGGACTTGAACAATGAGCAGTTCTTC. Translation: CASGLDLNNEQFF.

The CDR3 loop reads CASSYSGPKQKLFF. The CDR3 DNA reads as TGTGCCAGCAGTTACTCCGGCCCCAAGCAAAAACTGTTTTTT. The rearrangement uses TRBV6-5 and TRBJ1-4, with D uncertain. Germline V gene data show CDR1 as MNHEY and CDR2 as SVGAGI. Trimming removed 0 bases from V and 9 bases from J, with 11 bases in between. This CDR3 has 14 amino acids.